These 28 T cell receptor beta chains were all obtained from the same sample, sequenced in a study of identical twins. TCRdb called the 5' RACE reads again in MiXCR, with one record for every CDR3 protein. The sample holds roughly 260,000 distinct CDR3 sequences; about 14% are singletons and the top ten take 8.8%. The sequenced sample consisted of memory (CD45RO+) T cells sorted from blood. The receptors originated from a woman aged 18 to 35 in good health.

This clonotype was recorded at least ten times. Mismatch with germline at one junction end may stem from a read error. The chain carries TRBV5-1 and TRBJ2-3, with D unclear. Germline V gives CDR1 SGHRS, CDR2 YFSETQ. The CDR3 totals 12 residues. The CDR3 DNA reads TGTGCCAGCAGCTTAGTCACAGATACGCAGTATTTT. Protein sequence: CASSLVTDTQYF.

This clonotype was counted many times. The chain has TRBV7-9 and TRBJ2-1, with D tentatively TRBD1 (6 bases). Germline CDR1 SEHNR, CDR2 FQNEAQ (reference sequence). The CDR3 runs to 14 residues. V lost 4 bases and J lost 6, with 13 bases in between. The CDR3 is CASSSWTVSNEQFF. DNA of the CDR3: TGTGCCAGCAGCTCCTGGACAGTTAGCAATGAGCAGTTCTTC.

J is TRBJ2-5 and V is TRBV11-2, with D possibly called TRBD1 or TRBD2 (5 bases each). V was cut by 2 bases and J by 4 bases, with 20 bases left in between. The CDR3 runs to 17 residues. In germline, CDR1 is SGHAT, CDR2 FQNNGV. CDR3 protein: CASSLYSEGSLAETQYF. The CDR3, as DNA: TGTGCCAGCAGCTTATACTCCGAGGGGAGCCTGGCAGAGACCCAGTACTTC.

The gene calls are TRBV5-6 and TRBJ2-4; no definite D call. V shed 6 bases and J shed 7 bases, with 14 bases lying between them. This CDR3 contains 13 residues. CDR1 is SGHDT, CDR2 YYEEEE, per germline. CDR3 protein: CASNDRTVNIQYF. CDR3 DNA: TGTGCCAGCAATGATAGGACGGTCAACATTCAGTACTTC.

V usage is TRBV2 and J usage is TRBJ2-7, with D perhaps matching TRBD1 or TRBD2 (5 bases each). Germline CDR1 SNHLY, CDR2 FYNNEI. V was clipped by 4 bases and J by 6 bases, with 13 bases between them. This CDR3 spans 13 amino acids. DNA of the CDR3: TGTGCCAGCAGTGCCGTCACGAGGGGCGAGCAGTACTTC. Protein sequence: CASSAVTRGEQYF.

In its sample, this clonotype was seen a few times. The chain recombines TRBV20-1 with TRBJ2-2; no clear D. From germline, CDR1 is DFQATT and CDR2 SNEGSKA (reference sequence). Trimming pared 5 bases from V and 2 bases from J, leaving 9 bases between. The CDR3 loop spans 13 amino acids. The CDR3 here is CSAHLINTGELFF. The CDR3 coding sequence is TGCAGTGCTCACCTTATTAACACCGGGGAGCTGTTTTTT.

This chain connects TRBV20-1 to TRBJ2-7, with 9 bases matching TRBD2. The V and J ends lost 0 bases and 2 bases, in that order; junction bases with no gene match: 11. This CDR3 is 17 amino acids long. The germline V gene encodes CDR1 DFQATT and CDR2 SNEGSKA (reference sequence). The CDR3 sequence is CSARDASGDSIPYEQYF. The CDR3 bases are TGCAGTGCTAGAGATGCTAGCGGGGACTCAATCCCCTACGAGCAGTACTTC.

This clonotype was observed many times. The chain employs TRBV10-1 and TRBJ2-7, with TRBD2 identical over 7 bases. This CDR3 is built from 15 residues. Losses at the gene ends were 5 bases for V and 3 bases for J; bases not matched to a gene: 10. Germline V gene sequence: CDR1 WNHNN, CDR2 SYGVQD (reference sequence). CDR3 region: CASSTTREGLYEQYF. As DNA, the CDR3 is TGCGCCAGCAGTACTACGAGGGAGGGCCTCTACGAGCAGTACTTC.

This clonotype has a handful of counts. The chain is built from TRBV20-1 and TRBJ2-6; either TRBD1 or TRBD2 may supply D (6 bases each). The V gene's germline CDR1 is DFQATT and CDR2 SNEGSKA (reference sequence). Trimming pared 6 bases from V and 0 bases from J, leaving 18 bases between. This CDR3 spans 17 amino acids. The CDR3 DNA reads as TGCAGTGCCCTGGGGGCGGGAACTCGCTCTGGGGCCAACGTCCTGACTTTC. Translation: CSALGAGTRSGANVLTF.

A remark on this clonotype: Given a much more abundant clone one base away, this may be a read error. Because it lacks the conserved phenylalanine or tryptophan at the end, this CDR3 is likely a read error. The chain recombines TRBV5-1 with TRBJ2-7, with D uncertain. V was cut by 2 bases and J by 7 bases, with 13 bases left in between. There are 13 residues in the CDR3. In germline, CDR1 is SGHRS, CDR2 YFSETQ. The CDR3 loop is CASSFDTVWEQYL. The CDR3 coding sequence is TGCGCCAGCAGCTTCGACACCGTCTGGGAGCAGTACCTC.

The gene calls are TRBV29-1 and TRBJ1-2, with 9 nucleotides matching TRBD1. This CDR3 contains 14 residues. Germline V CDR1 and CDR2: SQVTM, ANQGSEA. The J segment lost 8 bases and the V segment lost 3 bases, leaving 10 bases of the junction unmatched. The DNA for the CDR3 is TGCAGCGTTGATGAGACAGGGGGAAATAACGGCTACACCTTC. Protein sequence: CSVDETGGNNGYTF.

The chain links TRBV28 to TRBJ2-5; D may be TRBD1 (6 bases). The CDR3 runs 13 residues. The V end lost 4 bases, the J end lost 4 bases, and 10 bases lay between the germline ends. CDR1 is MDHEN and CDR2 is SYDVKM in the germline V gene. The CDR3 sequence is CASSSGDRETQYF. Here the CDR3 DNA reads TGTGCCAGCAGTTCAGGGGACCGAGAGACCCAGTACTTC. Using reference TRBV28 and TRBJ2-5 for the parts outside the CDR3, the full variable domain is DVKVTQSSRYLVKRTGEKVFLECVQDMDHENMFWYRQDPGLGLRLIYFSYDVKMKEKGDIPEGYSVSREKKERFSLILESASTNQTSMYLCASSSGDRETQYFGPGTRLLVL.

This clonotype turned up a few times. This chain connects TRBV28 to TRBJ2-1, with D perhaps being TRBD1 or TRBD2 (7 bases each). Germline CDR1 MDHEN, CDR2 SYDVKM. The ends were cut back, 5 bases at V and 6 bases at J, with 14 bases in the middle. The CDR3 sequence is 14 residues long. The CDR3 sequence: CASSQGGTTNEQFF. The CDR3 region has the DNA TGTGCCAGCAGTCAGGGGGGGACTACCAATGAGCAGTTCTTC.

This clonotype has more than one count but fewer than ten. This chain connects TRBV7-9 to TRBJ1-4; possible D gene TRBD1, 6 bases. With 7 bases removed from V and 5 bases from J, the gap between germline ends came to 14 bases. CDR1 and CDR2 from the germline V gene are SEHNR and FQNEAQ (reference sequence). CDR3 length: 14 residues. The CDR3 loop reads CASNQQGINEKLFF. In nucleotides, the CDR3 is TGTGCCAGCAATCAACAGGGTATAAATGAAAAACTGTTTTTT.

This clonotype was seen a single time. This chain joins TRBV11-3 and TRBJ2-7; TRBD2 aligns across 10 bases. The V segment lost 5 bases and the J segment 2 bases; nucleotides outside the gene matches: 3. The length of the CDR3 is 14 residues. The germline gives CDR1 SGHNT, CDR2 YENEEA. CDR3 bases: TGTGCCAGCAGCCTTAGCGGGGGGACCTACGAGCAGTACTTC. Translation gives CASSLSGGTYEQYF.

This clonotype was detected only a few times. The rearrangement joins TRBV24-1 to TRBJ2-1, with 9 bases matching TRBD1. V dropped 6 bases and J dropped 8; count of bases not matched to a gene: 7. The germline gives CDR1 KGHDR, CDR2 SFDVKD. The CDR3 consists of 14 residues. CDR3 sequence (DNA): TGTGCCACCAGTACCGGGACAGGGTCGGATGAGCAGTTCTTC. Its translation is CATSTGTGSDEQFF.

Only one count was recorded for this clonotype. The chain's CDR3 is CASSLGSQAGTEAFF. DNA of the CDR3: TGCGCCAGCAGCTTAGGATCCCAGGCAGGCACTGAAGCTTTCTTT. The chain is built from TRBV5-1 and TRBJ1-1; D uncertain. Germline lookup yields CDR1 SGHRS and CDR2 YFSETQ. Trimming stripped 2 bases from V and 4 bases from J, with 15 bases between. The CDR3 contains 15 residues.

This rearrangement joins TRBV9 to TRBJ2-2; the D is unclear. V shed 0 bases and J shed 6 bases, with 9 bases lying between them. The CDR3 runs 14 residues. CDR1 SGDLS and CDR2 YYNGEE come from the germline V gene. CDR3 nucleotides: TGTGCCAGCAGCGTAGCTTCTCGCGCCGGGGAGCTGTTTTTT. Its translation: CASSVASRAGELFF.

The V call is TRBV5-1, the J call TRBJ2-1, with 15 bases lining up with TRBD2. The CDR3 is 18 amino acids. V gave up 4 bases and J gave up 3 bases; unmatched junction bases: 8. CDR1 is SGHRS and CDR2 is YFSETQ in the germline V gene. The CDR3 here is CASSAGLAGGTFYNEQFF. The CDR3 coding sequence is TGCGCCAGCAGCGCCGGACTAGCGGGAGGGACCTTCTACAATGAGCAGTTCTTC.

The sample holds many counts of this clonotype. The gene calls are TRBV7-6 and TRBJ1-1; D call uncertain. V dropped 1 base and J dropped 1 base, with 7 bases sitting between them. The germline V gene encodes CDR1 SGHVS and CDR2 FNYEAQ. There are 14 residues in the CDR3. CDR3 loop: CASSLGASNTEAFF. DNA of the CDR3: TGTGCCAGCAGCTTAGGGGCCTCGAACACTGAAGCTTTCTTT.

Only a few counts were recorded for this clonotype. The rearrangement uses TRBV29-1 and TRBJ1-1; D perhaps matches TRBD1 (5 bases). The CDR3 is made up of 16 amino acids. From germline, CDR1 is SQVTM and CDR2 ANQGSEA. V was pared by 0 bases and J by 5 bases, with 19 bases between. The CDR3 reads CSVEDGIGAPPTEAFF. CDR3 nucleotides: TGCAGCGTTGAAGATGGGATCGGGGCCCCGCCGACTGAAGCTTTCTTT.

V gene TRBV18 combines with J gene TRBJ2-5; 8 nucleotides match TRBD2. Germline V lookup: CDR1 KGHSH, CDR2 LQKENI. The V gene end was trimmed by 4 bases and the J gene end by 5 bases; junction bases not matched to a gene: 3. The length of the CDR3 is 13 residues. CDR3 nucleotides: TGTGCCAGCTCACGGCGGGGGGAGGAGACCCAGTACTTC. It yields the protein CASSRRGEETQYF.

V and J are TRBV7-9 and TRBJ2-7, with TRBD2 identical over 11 bases. With V trimmed by 5 bases and J by 7 bases, 10 bases remained unmatched. Germline loops: CDR1 SEHNR, CDR2 FQNEAQ (reference sequence). The CDR3 length is 15 residues. The CDR3 nucleotides are TGTGCCAGCAGCAAACTAGCGGGGGCTGAGGGTGAGCAGTACTTC. Residues: CASSKLAGAEGEQYF.

This clonotype was counted many times. The V gene is TRBV20-1, the J gene TRBJ1-1; D is unclear. The V and J ends lost 6 bases and 3 bases respectively, with 11 bases between them. The germline gives CDR1 DFQATT, CDR2 SNEGSKA (reference sequence). The CDR3 runs 12 residues. The CDR3 region has the DNA TGCAGTGCCAAATACTCCGACACTGAAGCTTTCTTT. It encodes CSAKYSDTEAFF.

This clonotype was seen a handful of times. This sequence joins TRBV6-5 and TRBJ2-3, with 10 bases matching TRBD2. V lost 2 bases to trimming and J lost 4 bases; unmatched junction nucleotides: 6. Germline V gene lookup returns CDR1 MNHEY and CDR2 SVGAGI. This CDR3 has 16 residues. DNA for the CDR3: TGTGCCAGCAGTTACGGGGGTAGCGGGAGGTCAGATACGCAGTATTTT. This translates into CASSYGGSGRSDTQYF.

The chain uses TRBV2 and TRBJ1-5; D not certain. Germline CDR1 SNHLY, CDR2 FYNNEI. Trimming shortened V by 0 bases and J by 0 bases, and 12 bases separated the two germline ends. This CDR3 has 17 residues. The chain's CDR3 is CASSEASGSYSNQPQHF. In DNA, the CDR3 is TGTGCCAGCAGTGAAGCGTCGGGCAGCTATAGCAATCAGCCCCAGCATTTT.

This clonotype occurred a few times. V and J are TRBV3-1 and TRBJ2-7; TRBD1 matches 8 bases. The junction had 9 bases not matched to a gene; V was cut back by 4 bases and J by 1 base. Per germline, CDR1 LGHDT and CDR2 YNNKEL (reference sequence). This CDR3 has 16 residues. This chain's CDR3 is CASSLWAQGGSYEQYF. The CDR3 DNA is TGTGCCAGCAGCCTTTGGGCACAGGGGGGATCCTACGAGCAGTACTTC.

The J gene is TRBJ1-4, the V gene TRBV20-1; no definite D call. The CDR3 is made up of 13 amino acids. Trimming shortened V by 5 bases and J by 0 bases, and 7 bases separated the two germline ends. Germline V gene data show CDR1 as DFQATT and CDR2 as SNEGSKA (reference sequence). The CDR3 is CSAAESTNEKLFF. The CDR3, as DNA: TGCAGTGCTGCAGAGTCAACTAATGAAAAACTGTTTTTT.